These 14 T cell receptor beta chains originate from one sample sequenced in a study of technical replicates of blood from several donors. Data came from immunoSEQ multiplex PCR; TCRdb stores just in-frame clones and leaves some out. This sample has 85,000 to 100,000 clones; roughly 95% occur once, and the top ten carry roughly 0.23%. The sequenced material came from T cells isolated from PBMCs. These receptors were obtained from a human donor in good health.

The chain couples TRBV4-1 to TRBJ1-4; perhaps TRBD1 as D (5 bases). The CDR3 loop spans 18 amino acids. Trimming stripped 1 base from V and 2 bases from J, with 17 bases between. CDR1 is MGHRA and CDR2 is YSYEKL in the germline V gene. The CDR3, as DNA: TGCGCCAGCAGCCAAGTCGGTCAGGGAGGGGTGACTAATGAAAAACTGTTTTTT. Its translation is CASSQVGQGGVTNEKLFF.

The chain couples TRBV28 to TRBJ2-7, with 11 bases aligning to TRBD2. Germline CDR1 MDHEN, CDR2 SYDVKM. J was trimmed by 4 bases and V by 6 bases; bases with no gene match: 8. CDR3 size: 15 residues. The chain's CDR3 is CASRFSGRAPYEQYF. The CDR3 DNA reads TGTGCCAGCAGATTTAGCGGGAGGGCCCCATACGAGCAGTACTTC.

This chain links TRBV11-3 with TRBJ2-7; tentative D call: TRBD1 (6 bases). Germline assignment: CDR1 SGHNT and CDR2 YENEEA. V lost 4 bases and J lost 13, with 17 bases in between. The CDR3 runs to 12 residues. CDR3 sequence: CASSSPAGTYYF. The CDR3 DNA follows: TGTGCCAGCAGCTCACCAGCCGGGACATATTACTTC.

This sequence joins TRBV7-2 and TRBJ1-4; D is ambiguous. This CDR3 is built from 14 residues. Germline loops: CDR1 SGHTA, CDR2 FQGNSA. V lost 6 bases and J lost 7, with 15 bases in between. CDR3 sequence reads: CASRFTSGPEKLFF. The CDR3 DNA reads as TGTGCCAGCAGATTCACAAGTGGGCCTGAAAAACTGTTTTTT. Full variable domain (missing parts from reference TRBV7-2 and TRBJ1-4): GAGVSQSPSNKVTEKGKDVELRCDPISGHTALYWYRQSLGQGLEFLIYFQGNSAPDKSGLPSDRFSAERTGGSVSTLTIQRTQQEDSAVYLCASRFTSGPEKLFFGSGTQLSVL.

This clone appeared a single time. Here the CDR3 DNA reads TGCGCCAGCAGAGCTCGCGGGAACACTGAAGCTTTCTTT. Translation: CASRARGNTEAFF. The rearrangement uses TRBV5-1 and TRBJ1-1; D unclear. The length of the CDR3 is 13 residues. Germline CDR1 and CDR2: SGHRS and YFSETQ. Trimming removed 5 bases from V and 1 base from J, with 9 bases in between.

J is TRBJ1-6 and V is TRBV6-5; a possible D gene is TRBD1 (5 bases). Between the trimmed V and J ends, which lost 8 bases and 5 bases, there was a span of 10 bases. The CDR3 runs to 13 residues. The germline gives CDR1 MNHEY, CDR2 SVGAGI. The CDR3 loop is CASGGLNNSPLHF. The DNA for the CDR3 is TGTGCCAGCGGGGGACTGAATAATTCACCCCTCCACTTT.

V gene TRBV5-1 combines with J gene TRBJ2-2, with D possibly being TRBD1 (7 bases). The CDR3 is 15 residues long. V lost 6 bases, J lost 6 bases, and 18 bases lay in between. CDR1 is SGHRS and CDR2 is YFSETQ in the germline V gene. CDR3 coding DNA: TGCGCCAGCACCCAAAAAACAGGGGAGGCCGGGGAGCTGTTTTTT. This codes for CASTQKTGEAGELFF.

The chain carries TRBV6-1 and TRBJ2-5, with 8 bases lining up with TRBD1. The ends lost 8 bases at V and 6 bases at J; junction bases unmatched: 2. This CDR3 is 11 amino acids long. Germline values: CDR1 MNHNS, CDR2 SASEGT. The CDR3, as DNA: TGTGCCAGCCAGGGGGCAAAGACCCAGTACTTC. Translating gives CASQGAKTQYF.

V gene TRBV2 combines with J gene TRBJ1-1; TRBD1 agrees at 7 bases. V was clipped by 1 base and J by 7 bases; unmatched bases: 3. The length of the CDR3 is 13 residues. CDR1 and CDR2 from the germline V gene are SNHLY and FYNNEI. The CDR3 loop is CASSEEGALEAFF. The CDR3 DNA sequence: TGTGCCAGCAGTGAAGAGGGGGCCCTTGAAGCTTTCTTT.

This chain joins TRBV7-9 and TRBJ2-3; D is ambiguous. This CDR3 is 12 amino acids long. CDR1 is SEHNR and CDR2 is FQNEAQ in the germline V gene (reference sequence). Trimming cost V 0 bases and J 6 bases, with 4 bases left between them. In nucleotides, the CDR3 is TGTGCCAGCAGCTTAGCAGAGGATACGCAGTATTTT. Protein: CASSLAEDTQYF.

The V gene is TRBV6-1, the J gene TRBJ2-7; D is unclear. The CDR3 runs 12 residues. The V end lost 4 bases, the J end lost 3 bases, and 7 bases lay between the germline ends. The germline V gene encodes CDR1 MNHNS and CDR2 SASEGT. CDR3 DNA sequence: TGTGCCAGCAGTGTTGCGGACTACGAGCAGTACTTC. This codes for CASSVADYEQYF.

The CDR3 DNA sequence: TGTGCCAGCAGCTTAGTAGCGGGAGTGGTGAGCACAGATACGCAGTATTTT. It translates to CASSLVAGVVSTDTQYF. The chain joins TRBV7-2 to TRBJ2-3, with TRBD2 matching over 9 bases. V was clipped by 1 base and J by 0 bases; unmatched bases: 5. The CDR3 totals 17 residues. Germline lookup yields CDR1 SGHTA and CDR2 FQGNSA.

The DNA for the CDR3 is TGTGCCAGTAGATCCCCAGCCAGGGCCATTATAGGCTTGAACACTGAAGCTTTCTTT. Translating it yields CASRSPARAIIGLNTEAFF. J is TRBJ1-1 and V is TRBV19; D possibly corresponds to TRBD1 (5 bases). The CDR3 sequence is 19 residues long. Germline V gene sequence: CDR1 LNHDA, CDR2 SQIVND (reference sequence). V was clipped by 6 bases and J by 0 bases, with 26 bases between them.

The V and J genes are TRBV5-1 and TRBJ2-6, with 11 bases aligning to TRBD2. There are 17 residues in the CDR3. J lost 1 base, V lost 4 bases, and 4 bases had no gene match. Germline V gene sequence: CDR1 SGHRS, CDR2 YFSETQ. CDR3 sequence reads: CASSILAGVSGANVLTF. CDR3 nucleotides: TGCGCCAGCAGCATACTAGCGGGAGTATCTGGGGCCAACGTCCTGACTTTC.